This TCR beta chain was recovered during a study of T-cell reconstitution after alpha-beta-depleted transplantation in children. Unique molecular identifiers tagged the TCRbeta library. Each CDR3 protein is one row after TCRdb ran MiXCR on the PCR reads. The sample yields roughly 500,000 distinct CDR3 sequences, about 30% seen once. The ends were cut back, 2 bases at V and 3 bases at J, with 11 bases in the middle. Germline V gene lookup returns CDR1 SGHNT and CDR2 YYREEE (reference sequence). The length of the CDR3 is 14 residues. This receptor was taken from a human donor who donated a stem cell graft to a child with aplastic anemia. The sequencing here drew on PBMCs from the stem cell graft donor, taken from the stem cell graft. J is TRBJ2-5 and V is TRBV5-4, with D possibly TRBD2 on 6 matching bases. The CDR3: CASSFGTGEETQYF. CDR3 in DNA: TGTGCCAGCAGCTTTGGGACTGGAGAAGAGACCCAGTACTTC.